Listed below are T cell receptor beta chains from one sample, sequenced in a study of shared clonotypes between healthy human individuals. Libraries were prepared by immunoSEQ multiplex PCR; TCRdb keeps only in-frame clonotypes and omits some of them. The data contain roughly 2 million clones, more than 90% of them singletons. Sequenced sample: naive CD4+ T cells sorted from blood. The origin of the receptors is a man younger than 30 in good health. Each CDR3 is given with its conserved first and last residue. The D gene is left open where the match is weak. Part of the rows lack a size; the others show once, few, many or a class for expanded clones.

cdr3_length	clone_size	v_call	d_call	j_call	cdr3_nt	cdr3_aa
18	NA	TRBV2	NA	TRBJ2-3	TGTGCCAGCAGTGTAGGGTCGGTCAGGGTTTCGGGCTCAGATACGCAGTATTTT	CASSVGSVRVSGSDTQYF
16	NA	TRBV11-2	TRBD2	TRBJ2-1	TGTGCCAGCAGCTTAGCACTAGCGGGAGGGCTGGGAGAGCAGTTCTTC	CASSLALAGGLGEQFF
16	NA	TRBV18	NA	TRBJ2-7	TGTGCCAGCTCTCTGTATGCCCTCGCTATTGCCTACGAGCAGTACTTC	CASSLYALAIAYEQYF
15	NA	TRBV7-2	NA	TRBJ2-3	TGTGCCAGCAGCTTAGCGCACAGGGAAACAGATACGCAGTATTTT	CASSLAHRETDTQYF
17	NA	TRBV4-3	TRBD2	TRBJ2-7	TGCGCCAGCAGCCAAGATGGATTCGGGACTAGCATTTCCGAGCAGTACTTC	CASSQDGFGTSISEQYF
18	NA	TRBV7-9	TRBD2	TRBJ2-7	TGTGCCAGCAGCAAGTCCGGGACTAGCGGGAGGAGCTCCTACGAGCAGTACTTC	CASSKSGTSGRSSYEQYF
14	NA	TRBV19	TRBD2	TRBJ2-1	TGTGCCAGTAGACGGACTAGCGGGATGGATGAGCAGTTCTTC	CASRRTSGMDEQFF
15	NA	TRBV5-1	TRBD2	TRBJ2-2	TGCGCCAGCAGACTAGCGGGAGGGTACACCGGGGAGCTGTTTTTT	CASRLAGGYTGELFF
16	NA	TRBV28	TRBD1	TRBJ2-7	TGTGCCAGCAGTCCATCCTTCGGGACAGGGGGTTACGAGCAGTACTTC	CASSPSFGTGGYEQYF
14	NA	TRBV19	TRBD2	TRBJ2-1	TGTGCCAGTACCTTAGCGGGGGGATTTAGTGAGCAGTTCTTC	CASTLAGGFSEQFF
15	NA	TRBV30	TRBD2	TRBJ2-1	TGTGCCTGGAGTGTCTTAGCGGGGGGGTATAATGAGCAGTTCTTC	CAWSVLAGGYNEQFF
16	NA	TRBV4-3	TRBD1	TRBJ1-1	TGCGCCAGCAGCCCCCAGACAGGGAAGGGGGACACTGAAGCTTTCTTT	CASSPQTGKGDTEAFF
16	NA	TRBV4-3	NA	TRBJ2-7	TGCGCCAGCAGCCAAGGAGAGGGACCGTCCTCCTACGAGCAGTACTTC	CASSQGEGPSSYEQYF
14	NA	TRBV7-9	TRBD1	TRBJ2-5	TGTGCCAGCAGCTCGGACAGGGAGGCTGAGACCCAGTACTTC	CASSSDREAETQYF
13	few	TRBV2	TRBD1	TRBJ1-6	TGTGCCAGCAGCGACAGGGAATCCTCACCCCTCCACTTT	CASSDRESSPLHF
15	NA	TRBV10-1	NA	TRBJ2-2	TGCGCCAGCAGCCCCGGGGCAGCGAACACCGGGGAGCTGTTTTTT	CASSPGAANTGELFF
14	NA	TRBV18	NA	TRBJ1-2	TGTGCCAGCTCACCAGTCGAGGGGAACTATGGCTACACCTTC	CASSPVEGNYGYTF
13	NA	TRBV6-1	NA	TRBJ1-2	TGTGCCAGCATTAACAGGGCGGACTATGGCTACACCTTC	CASINRADYGYTF
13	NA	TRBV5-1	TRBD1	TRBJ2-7	TGCGCCATTGGACGGGGACAGACGCCCGAGCAGTACTTC	CAIGRGQTPEQYF
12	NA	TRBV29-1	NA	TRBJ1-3	TGCAGCGTTGTACGGGGGGGCGACACCATATATTTT	CSVVRGGDTIYF
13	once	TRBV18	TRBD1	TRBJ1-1	TGTGCCAGCTCTCAGAGGACAGGGGATGAAGCTTTCTTT	CASSQRTGDEAFF
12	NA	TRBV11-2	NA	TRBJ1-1	TGTGCCAGCAGCTTACGGCAGGAAAGGGCTTTCTTT	CASSLRQERAFF
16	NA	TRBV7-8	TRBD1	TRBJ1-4	TGTGCCAGCAGCTTGAGGACAGGGCTTAACAATGAAAAACTGTTTTTT	CASSLRTGLNNEKLFF
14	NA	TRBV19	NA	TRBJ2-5	TGTGCCAGTAGTGGCCGGGGGGCCCAAGAGACCCAGTACTTC	CASSGRGAQETQYF
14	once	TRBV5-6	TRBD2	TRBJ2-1	TGTGCCAGCAGCTATGGACTAGTTGTCGAAGAGCAGTTCTTC	CASSYGLVVEEQFF
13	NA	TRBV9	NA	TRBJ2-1	TGTGCCAGCAGTCCTGAGACTTCGAATGAGCAGTTCTTC	CASSPETSNEQFF
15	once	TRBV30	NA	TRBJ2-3	TGTGCCTGGAGTGTTGGGGGACATCTAGCAGATACGCAGTATTTT	CAWSVGGHLADTQYF
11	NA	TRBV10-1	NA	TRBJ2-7	TGCGCCAGCAGCGATGAGGGCGAGCAGTACTTC	CASSDEGEQYF
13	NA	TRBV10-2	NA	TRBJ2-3	TGCGCCAGCTTGGGAGTTCCCACAGATACGCAGTATTTT	CASLGVPTDTQYF